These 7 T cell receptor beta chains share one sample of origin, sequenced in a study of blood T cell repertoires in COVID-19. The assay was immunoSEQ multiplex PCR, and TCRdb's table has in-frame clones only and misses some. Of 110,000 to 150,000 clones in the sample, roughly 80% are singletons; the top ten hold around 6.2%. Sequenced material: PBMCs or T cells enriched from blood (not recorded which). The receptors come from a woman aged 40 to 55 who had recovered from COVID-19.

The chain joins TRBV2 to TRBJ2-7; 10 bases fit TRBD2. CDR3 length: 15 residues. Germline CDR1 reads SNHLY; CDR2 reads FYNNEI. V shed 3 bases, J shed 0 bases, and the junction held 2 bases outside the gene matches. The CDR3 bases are TGTGCCAGCAGTGAGGGGACTAGCGCCTCCTACGAGCAGTACTTC. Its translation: CASSEGTSASYEQYF. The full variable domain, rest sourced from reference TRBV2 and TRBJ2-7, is EPEVTQTPSHQVTQMGQEVILRCVPISNHLYFYWYRQILGQKVEFLVSFYNNEISEKSEIFDDQFSVERPDGSNFTLKIRSTKLEDSAMYFCASSEGTSASYEQYFGPGTRLTVT.

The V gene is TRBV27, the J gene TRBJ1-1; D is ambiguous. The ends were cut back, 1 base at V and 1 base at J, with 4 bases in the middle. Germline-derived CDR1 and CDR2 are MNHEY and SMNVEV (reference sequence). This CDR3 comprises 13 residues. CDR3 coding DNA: TGTGCCAGCAGTTTATGGCAGAACACTGAAGCTTTCTTT. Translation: CASSLWQNTEAFF.

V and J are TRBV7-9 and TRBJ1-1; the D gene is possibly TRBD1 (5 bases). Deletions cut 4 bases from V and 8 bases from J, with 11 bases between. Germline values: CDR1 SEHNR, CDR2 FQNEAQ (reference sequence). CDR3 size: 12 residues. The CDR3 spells CASSYEGREAFF. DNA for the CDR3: TGTGCCAGCAGCTACGAGGGGAGGGAAGCTTTCTTT.

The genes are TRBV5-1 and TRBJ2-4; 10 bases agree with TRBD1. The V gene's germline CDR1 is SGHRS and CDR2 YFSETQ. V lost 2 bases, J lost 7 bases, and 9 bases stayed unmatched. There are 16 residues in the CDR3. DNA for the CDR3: TGCGCCAGCAGCTTCAACGCCGGGACAGGGGCCAACATTCAGTACTTC. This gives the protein CASSFNAGTGANIQYF.

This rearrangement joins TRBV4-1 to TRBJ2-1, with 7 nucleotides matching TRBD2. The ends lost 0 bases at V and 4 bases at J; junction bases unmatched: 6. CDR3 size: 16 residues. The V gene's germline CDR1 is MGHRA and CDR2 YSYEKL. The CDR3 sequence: CASSQEGGSGYNEQFF. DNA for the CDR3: TGCGCCAGCAGCCAAGAGGGCGGGAGCGGGTACAATGAGCAGTTCTTC.

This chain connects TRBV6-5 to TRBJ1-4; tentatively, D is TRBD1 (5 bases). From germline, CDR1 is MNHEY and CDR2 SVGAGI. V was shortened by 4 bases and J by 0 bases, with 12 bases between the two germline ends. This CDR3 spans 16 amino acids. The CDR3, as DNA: TGTGCCAGCAGTTCAACCGGGACTCCAACTAATGAAAAACTGTTTTTT. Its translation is CASSSTGTPTNEKLFF.

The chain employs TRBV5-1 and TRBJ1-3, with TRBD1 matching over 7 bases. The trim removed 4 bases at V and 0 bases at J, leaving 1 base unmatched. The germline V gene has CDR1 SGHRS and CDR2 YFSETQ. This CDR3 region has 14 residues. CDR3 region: CASSAGGSGNTIYF. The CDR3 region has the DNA TGCGCCAGCAGCGCAGGGGGCTCTGGAAACACCATATATTTT.